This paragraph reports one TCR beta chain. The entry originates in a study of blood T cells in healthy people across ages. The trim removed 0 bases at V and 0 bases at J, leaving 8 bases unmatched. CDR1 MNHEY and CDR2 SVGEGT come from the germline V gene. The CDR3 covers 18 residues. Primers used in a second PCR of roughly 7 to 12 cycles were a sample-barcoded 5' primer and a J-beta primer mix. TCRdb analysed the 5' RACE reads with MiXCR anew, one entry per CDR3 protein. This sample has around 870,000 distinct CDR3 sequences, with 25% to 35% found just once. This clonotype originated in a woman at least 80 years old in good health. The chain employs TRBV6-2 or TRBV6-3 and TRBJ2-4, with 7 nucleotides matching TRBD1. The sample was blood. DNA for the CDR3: TGTGCCAGCAGTTACTCAGGGGGACAGAGTGTAGCCAAAAACATTCAGTACTTC. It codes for CASSYSGGQSVAKNIQYF.